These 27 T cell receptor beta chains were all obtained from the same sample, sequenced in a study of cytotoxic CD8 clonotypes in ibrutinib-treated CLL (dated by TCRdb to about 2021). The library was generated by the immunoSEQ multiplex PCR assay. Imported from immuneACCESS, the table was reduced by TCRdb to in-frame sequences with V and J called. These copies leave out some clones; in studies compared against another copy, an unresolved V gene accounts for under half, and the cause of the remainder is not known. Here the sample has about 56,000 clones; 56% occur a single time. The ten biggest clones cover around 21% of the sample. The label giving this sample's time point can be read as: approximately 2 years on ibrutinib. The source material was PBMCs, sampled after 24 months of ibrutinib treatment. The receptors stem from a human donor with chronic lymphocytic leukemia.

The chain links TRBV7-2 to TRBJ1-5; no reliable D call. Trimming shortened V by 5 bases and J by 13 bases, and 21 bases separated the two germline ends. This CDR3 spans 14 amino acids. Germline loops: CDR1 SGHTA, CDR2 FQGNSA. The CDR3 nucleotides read TGTGCCAGCAGCCCCCGGCGGGATGGGTCTCTTCAGCATTTT. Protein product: CASSPRRDGSLQHF.

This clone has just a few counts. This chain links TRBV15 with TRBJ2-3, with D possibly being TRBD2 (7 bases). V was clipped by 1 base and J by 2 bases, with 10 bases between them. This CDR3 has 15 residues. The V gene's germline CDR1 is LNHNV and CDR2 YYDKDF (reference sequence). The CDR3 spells CATSRGGGTTDTQYF. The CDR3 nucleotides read TGTGCCACCAGCAGAGGCGGGGGCACCACAGATACGCAGTATTTT.

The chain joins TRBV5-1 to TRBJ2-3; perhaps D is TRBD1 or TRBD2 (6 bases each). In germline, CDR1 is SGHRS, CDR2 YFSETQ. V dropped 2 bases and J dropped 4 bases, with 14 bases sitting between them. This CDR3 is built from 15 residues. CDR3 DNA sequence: TGCGCCAGCAGCTTTGCGCTCGGGGGCTCAGATACGCAGTATTTT. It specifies CASSFALGGSDTQYF.

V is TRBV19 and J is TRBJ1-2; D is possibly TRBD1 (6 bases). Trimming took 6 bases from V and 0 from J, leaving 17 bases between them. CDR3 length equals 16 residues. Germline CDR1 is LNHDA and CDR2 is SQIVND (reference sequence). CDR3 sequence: CASRPGERQTNYGYTF. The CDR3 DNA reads TGTGCCAGTAGGCCAGGGGAAAGGCAAACTAACTATGGCTACACCTTC.

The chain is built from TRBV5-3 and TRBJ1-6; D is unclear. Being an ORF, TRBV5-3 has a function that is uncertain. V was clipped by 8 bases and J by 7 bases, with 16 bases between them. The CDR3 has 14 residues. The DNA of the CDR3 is TGTGCCAGCAGCGTTTCTGGAGGAAATTCACCCCTCCACTTT. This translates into CASSVSGGNSPLHF.

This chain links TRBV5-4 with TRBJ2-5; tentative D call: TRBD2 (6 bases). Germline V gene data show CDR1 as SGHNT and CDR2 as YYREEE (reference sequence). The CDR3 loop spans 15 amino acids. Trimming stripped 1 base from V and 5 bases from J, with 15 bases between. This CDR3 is CASSLLGRAGETQYF. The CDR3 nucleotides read TGTGCCAGCAGCTTGTTGGGCAGGGCGGGGGAGACCCAGTACTTC.

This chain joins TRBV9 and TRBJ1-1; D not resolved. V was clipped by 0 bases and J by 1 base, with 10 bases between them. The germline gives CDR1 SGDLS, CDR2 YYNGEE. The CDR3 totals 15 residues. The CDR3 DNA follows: TGTGCCAGCAGCGTAGCCTTGGGCTCGAACACTGAAGCTTTCTTT. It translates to CASSVALGSNTEAFF.

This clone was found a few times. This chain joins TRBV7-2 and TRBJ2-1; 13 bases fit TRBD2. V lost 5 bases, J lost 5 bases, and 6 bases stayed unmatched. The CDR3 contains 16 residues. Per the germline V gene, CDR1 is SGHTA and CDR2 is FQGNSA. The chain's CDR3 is CASSLVGLAGNNEQFF. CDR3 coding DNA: TGTGCCAGCAGCCTTGTGGGACTAGCGGGGAACAATGAGCAGTTCTTC.

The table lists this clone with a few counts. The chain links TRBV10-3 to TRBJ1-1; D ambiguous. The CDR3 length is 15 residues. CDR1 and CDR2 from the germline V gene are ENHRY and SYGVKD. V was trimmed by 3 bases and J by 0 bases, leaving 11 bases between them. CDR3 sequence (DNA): TGTGCCATCAGTGATACCGGACGGTTGAACACTGAAGCTTTCTTT. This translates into CAISDTGRLNTEAFF.

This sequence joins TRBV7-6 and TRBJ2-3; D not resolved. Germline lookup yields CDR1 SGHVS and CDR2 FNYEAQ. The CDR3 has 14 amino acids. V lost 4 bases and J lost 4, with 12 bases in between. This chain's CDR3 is CASSWNVAPDTQYF. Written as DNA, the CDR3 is TGTGCCAGCAGCTGGAACGTCGCCCCAGATACGCAGTATTTT.

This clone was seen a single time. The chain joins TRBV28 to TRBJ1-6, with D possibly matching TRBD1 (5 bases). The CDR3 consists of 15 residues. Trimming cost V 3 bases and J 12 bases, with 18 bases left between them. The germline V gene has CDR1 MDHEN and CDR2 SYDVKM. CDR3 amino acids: CASSLAAAGGGPLHF. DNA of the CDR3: TGTGCCAGCAGTTTGGCGGCGGCAGGCGGGGGACCCCTCCACTTT.

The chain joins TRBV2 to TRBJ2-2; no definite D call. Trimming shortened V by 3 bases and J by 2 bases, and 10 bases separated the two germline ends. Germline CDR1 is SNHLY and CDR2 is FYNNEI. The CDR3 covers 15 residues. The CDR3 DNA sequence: TGTGCCAGCAGTGAGCTTGGCACCAACACCGGGGAGCTGTTTTTT. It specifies CASSELGTNTGELFF.

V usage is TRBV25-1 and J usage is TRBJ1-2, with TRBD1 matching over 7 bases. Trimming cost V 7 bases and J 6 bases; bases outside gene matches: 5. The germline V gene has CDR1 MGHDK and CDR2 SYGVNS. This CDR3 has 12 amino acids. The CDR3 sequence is CASIKQGNGYTF. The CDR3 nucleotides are TGTGCCAGCATAAAACAGGGGAATGGCTACACCTTC.

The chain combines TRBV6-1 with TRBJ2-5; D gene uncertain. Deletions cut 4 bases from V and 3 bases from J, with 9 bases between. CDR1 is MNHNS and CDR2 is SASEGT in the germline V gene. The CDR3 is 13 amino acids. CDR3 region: CASSVEAEETQYF. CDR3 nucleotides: TGTGCCAGCAGTGTAGAGGCAGAAGAGACCCAGTACTTC.

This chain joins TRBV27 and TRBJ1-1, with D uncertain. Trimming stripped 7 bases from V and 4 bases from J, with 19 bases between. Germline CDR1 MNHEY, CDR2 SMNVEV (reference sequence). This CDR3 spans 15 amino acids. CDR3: CASTPIGEWGTEAFF. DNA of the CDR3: TGTGCCAGCACTCCAATCGGGGAGTGGGGCACTGAAGCTTTCTTT.

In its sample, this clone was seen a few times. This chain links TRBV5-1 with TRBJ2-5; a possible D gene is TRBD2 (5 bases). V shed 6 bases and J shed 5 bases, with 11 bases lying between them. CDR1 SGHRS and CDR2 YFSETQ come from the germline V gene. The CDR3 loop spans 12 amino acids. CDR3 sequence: CASMEDRETQYF. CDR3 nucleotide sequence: TGCGCCAGCATGGAGGACCGGGAGACCCAGTACTTC.

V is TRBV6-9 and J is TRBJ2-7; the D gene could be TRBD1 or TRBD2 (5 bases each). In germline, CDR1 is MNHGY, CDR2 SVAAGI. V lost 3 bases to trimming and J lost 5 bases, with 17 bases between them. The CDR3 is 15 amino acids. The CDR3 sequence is CASSYSIVRDDEQYF. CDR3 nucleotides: TGTGCCAGCAGTTACTCGATCGTTAGGGACGACGAGCAGTACTTC.

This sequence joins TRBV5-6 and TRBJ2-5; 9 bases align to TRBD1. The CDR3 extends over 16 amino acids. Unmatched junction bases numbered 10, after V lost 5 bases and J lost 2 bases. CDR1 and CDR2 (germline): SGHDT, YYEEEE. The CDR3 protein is CASRATGTGHQETQYF. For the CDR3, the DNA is TGTGCCAGCAGGGCTACCGGGACAGGGCATCAAGAGACCCAGTACTTC.

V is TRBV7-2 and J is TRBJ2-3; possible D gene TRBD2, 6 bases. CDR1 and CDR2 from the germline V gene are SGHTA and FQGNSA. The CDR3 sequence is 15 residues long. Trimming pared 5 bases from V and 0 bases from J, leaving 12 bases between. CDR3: CASSRSGTSTDTQYF. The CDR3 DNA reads TGTGCCAGCAGCCGTTCCGGGACTAGCACAGATACGCAGTATTTT. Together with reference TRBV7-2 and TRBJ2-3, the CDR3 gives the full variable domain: GAGVSQSPSNKVTEKGKDVELRCDPISGHTALYWYRQSLGQGLEFLIYFQGNSAPDKSGLPSDRFSAERTGGSVSTLTIQRTQQEDSAVYLCASSRSGTSTDTQYFGPGTRLTVL.

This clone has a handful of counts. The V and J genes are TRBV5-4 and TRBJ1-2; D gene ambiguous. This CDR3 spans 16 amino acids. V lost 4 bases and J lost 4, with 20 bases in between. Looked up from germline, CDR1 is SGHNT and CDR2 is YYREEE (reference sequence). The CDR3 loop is CASSLITGIQSYGYTF. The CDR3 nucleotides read TGTGCCAGCAGCCTGATTACCGGAATACAGTCCTATGGCTACACCTTC.

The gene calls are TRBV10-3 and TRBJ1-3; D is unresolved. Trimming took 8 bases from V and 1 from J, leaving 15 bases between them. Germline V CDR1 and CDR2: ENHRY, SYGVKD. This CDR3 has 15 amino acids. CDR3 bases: TGTGCCATCGGTAGGCCTACTTCTTCTGGAAACACCATATATTTT. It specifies CAIGRPTSSGNTIYF.

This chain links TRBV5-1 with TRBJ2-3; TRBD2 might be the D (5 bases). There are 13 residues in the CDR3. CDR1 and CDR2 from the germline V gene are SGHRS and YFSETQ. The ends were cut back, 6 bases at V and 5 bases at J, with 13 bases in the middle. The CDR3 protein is CASNSLREDTQYF. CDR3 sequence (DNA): TGCGCCAGCAACTCCCTCCGGGAAGATACGCAGTATTTT.

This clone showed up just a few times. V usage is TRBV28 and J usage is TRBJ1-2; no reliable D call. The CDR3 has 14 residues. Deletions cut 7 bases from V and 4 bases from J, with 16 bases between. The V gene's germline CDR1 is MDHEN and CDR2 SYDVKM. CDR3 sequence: CASTKGAGPYGYTF. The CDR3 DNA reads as TGTGCCAGCACTAAGGGCGCAGGTCCCTATGGCTACACCTTC.

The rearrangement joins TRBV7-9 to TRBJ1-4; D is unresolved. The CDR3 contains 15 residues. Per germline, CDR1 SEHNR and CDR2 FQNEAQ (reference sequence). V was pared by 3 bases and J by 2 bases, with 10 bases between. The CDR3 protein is CASSFEGNTNEKLFF. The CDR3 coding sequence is TGTGCCAGCAGCTTTGAGGGTAACACTAATGAAAAACTGTTTTTT.

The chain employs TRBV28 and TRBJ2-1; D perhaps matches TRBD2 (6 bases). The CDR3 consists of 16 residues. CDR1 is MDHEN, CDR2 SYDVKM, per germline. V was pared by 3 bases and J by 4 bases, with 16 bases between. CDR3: CASSLLWGEAYNEQFF. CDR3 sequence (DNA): TGTGCCAGCAGTTTGCTGTGGGGGGAGGCATACAATGAGCAGTTCTTC.

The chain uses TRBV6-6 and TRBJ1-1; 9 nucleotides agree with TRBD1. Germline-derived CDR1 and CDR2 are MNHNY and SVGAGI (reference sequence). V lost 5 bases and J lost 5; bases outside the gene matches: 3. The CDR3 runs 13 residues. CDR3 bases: TGTGCCAGCAGTAGGACAGGGGTAACTGAAGCTTTCTTT. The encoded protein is CASSRTGVTEAFF.

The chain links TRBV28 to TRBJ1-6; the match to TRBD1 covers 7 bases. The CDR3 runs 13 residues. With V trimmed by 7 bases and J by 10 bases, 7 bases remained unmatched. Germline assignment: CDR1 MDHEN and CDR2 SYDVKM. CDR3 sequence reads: CASTGGGRSPLHF. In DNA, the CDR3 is TGTGCCAGCACAGGGGGTGGTCGGTCACCCCTCCACTTT.